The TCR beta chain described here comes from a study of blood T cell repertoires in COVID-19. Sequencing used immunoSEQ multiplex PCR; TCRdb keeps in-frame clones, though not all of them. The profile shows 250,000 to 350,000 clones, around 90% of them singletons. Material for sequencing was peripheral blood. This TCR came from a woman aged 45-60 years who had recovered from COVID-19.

CDR3 region: CASSPYLNTEAFF. CDR3 coding DNA: TGTGCCAGCAGTCCTTACTTGAACACTGAAGCTTTCTTT. J is TRBJ1-1 and V is TRBV28, with no clear D. This CDR3 has 13 amino acids. Trimming removed 5 bases from V and 0 bases from J, with 7 bases in between. Germline CDR1 and CDR2: MDHEN and SYDVKM.